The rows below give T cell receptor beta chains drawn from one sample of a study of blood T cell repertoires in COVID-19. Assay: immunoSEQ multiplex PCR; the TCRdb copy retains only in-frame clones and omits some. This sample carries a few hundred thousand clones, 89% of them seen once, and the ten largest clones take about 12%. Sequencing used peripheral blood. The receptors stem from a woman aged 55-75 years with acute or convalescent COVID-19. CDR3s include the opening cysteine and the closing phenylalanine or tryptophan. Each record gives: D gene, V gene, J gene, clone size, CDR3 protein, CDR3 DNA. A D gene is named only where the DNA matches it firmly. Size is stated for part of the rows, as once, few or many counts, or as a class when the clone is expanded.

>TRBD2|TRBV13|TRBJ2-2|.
CASSSLRLTSGSGTGELFF
TGTGCCAGCAGCTCCCTTCGCCTGACTAGCGGGAGCGGCACCGGGGAGCTGTTTTTT
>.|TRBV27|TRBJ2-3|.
CASSSLSTDTQYF
TGTGCCAGCAGTTCCCTGTCTACAGATACGCAGTATTTT
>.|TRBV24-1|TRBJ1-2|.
CATSDPAGAGSVGYTF
TGTGCCACCAGTGACCCCGCAGGTGCAGGGTCCGTTGGCTACACCTTC
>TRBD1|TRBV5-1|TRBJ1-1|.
CASSESGTGNTEAFF
TGCGCCAGCAGCGAATCCGGGACAGGGAACACTGAAGCTTTCTTT
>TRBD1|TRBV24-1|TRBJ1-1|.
CATSQPGGTGNTEAFF
TGTGCCACCAGTCAACCCGGGGGGACAGGGAACACTGAAGCTTTCTTT
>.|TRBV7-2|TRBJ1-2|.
CASSNSGLGSGYTF
TGTGCCAGCAGCAATTCTGGTCTGGGCTCTGGCTACACCTTC
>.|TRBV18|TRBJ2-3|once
CASSPQEGTSTDTQYF
TGTGCCAGCTCACCGCAGGAGGGGACTAGCACAGATACGCAGTATTTT
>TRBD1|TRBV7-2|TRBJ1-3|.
CASSVSGTAIYSGNTIYF
TGTGCCAGCAGCGTTAGCGGGACAGCTATTTACTCTGGAAACACCATATATTTT
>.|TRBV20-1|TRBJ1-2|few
CSAEEGYGYTF
TGCAGTGCCGAGGAGGGGTATGGCTACACCTTC
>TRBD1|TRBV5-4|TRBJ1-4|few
CASSPGQGAVNEKLFF
TGTGCCAGCAGCCCCGGACAGGGGGCCGTTAATGAAAAACTGTTTTTT
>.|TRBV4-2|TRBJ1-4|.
CASSPERATDRIKGEKLFF
TGTGCCAGCAGCCCCGAACGGGCAACTGACAGGATAAAGGGTGAAAAACTGTTTTTT
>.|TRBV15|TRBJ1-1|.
CATSREILNTEAFF
TGTGCCACCAGCAGAGAAATATTGAACACTGAAGCTTTCTTT
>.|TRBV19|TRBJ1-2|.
CASGPQDGYTF
TGTGCCAGTGGGCCGCAGGATGGCTACACCTTC
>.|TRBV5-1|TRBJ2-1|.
CASSPGLTSSDEQFF
TGCGCCAGCAGCCCCGGACTCACCTCTTCGGATGAGCAGTTCTTC
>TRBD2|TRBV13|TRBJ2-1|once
CASSLQRTSGYNEQFF
TGTGCCAGCAGCTTACAGAGGACTAGCGGTTACAATGAGCAGTTCTTC
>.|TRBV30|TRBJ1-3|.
CAWTSWGAGNTIYF
TGTGCCTGGACTTCGTGGGGGGCTGGAAACACCATATATTTT
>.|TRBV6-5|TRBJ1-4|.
CASSFGAAINEKLFF
TGTGCCAGCAGTTTTGGGGCAGCTATTAATGAAAAACTGTTTTTT
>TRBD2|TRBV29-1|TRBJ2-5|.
CSVGKRGGTQYF
TGCAGCGTTGGGAAACGCGGGGGGACCCAGTACTTC
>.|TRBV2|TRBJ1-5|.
CASRTRGSNQPQHF
TGTGCCAGCAGGACCAGGGGTAGCAATCAGCCCCAGCATTTT
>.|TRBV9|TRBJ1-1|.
CASSVDGGDTEAFF
TGTGCCAGCAGCGTAGACGGAGGAGACACTGAAGCTTTCTTT
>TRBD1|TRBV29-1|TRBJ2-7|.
CSVENVQGYEQYF
TGCAGCGTTGAGAACGTACAGGGGTACGAGCAGTACTTC
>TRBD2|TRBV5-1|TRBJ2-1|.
CASSLTTSGMSSYNEQFF
TGCGCCAGCAGCTTGACGACTAGCGGGATGAGCTCCTACAATGAGCAGTTCTTC
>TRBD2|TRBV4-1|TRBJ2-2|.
CASSHSAGGRSGGELFF
TGCGCCAGCAGCCATTCAGCGGGGGGGCGGTCGGGCGGGGAGCTGTTTTTT
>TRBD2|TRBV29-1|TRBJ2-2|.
CSARLAGETGELFF
TGCAGCGCAAGACTAGCGGGAGAGACCGGGGAGCTGTTTTTT
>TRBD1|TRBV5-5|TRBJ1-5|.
CASSLVGGTGGRSNQPQHF
TGTGCCAGCAGCTTGGTCGGGGGGACAGGGGGCAGGAGCAATCAGCCCCAGCATTTT
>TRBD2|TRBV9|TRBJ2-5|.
CASSPLAGPKETQYF
TGTGCCAGCAGCCCCTTAGCGGGGCCGAAAGAGACCCAGTACTTC
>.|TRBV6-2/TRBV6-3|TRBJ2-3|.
CASSYPGVSTDTQYF
TGTGCCAGCAGTTACCCGGGGGTTAGCACAGATACGCAGTATTTT
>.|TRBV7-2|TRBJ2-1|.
CASSLRTDHEQFF
TGTGCCAGCAGCTTAAGGACAGACCATGAGCAGTTCTTC
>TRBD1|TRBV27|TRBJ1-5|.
CASKQGGLDGSRPQHF
TGTGCCAGCAAACAAGGGGGCTTGGACGGGTCCAGGCCCCAGCATTTT
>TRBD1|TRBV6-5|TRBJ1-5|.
CASTTGQGAKQPQHF
TGTGCCAGCACTACCGGACAGGGGGCAAAACAGCCCCAGCATTTT
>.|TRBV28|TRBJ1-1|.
CASNYLGNTEAFF
TGTGCCAGCAATTATCTAGGAAACACTGAAGCTTTCTTT
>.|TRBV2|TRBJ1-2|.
CASSEEPGGRYYGYTF
TGTGCCAGCAGTGAAGAACCGGGGGGGCGGTACTATGGCTACACCTTC
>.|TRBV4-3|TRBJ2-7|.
CASSQDRAYEQYF
TGCGCCAGCAGCCAAGACCGGGCCTACGAGCAGTACTTC
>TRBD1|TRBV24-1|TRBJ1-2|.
CATSDPTGGEGGYTF
TGTGCCACCAGTGACCCGACAGGGGGAGAGGGAGGCTACACCTTC
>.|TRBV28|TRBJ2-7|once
CASRTAAYEQYF
TGTGCCAGCAGGACAGCCGCCTACGAGCAGTACTTC